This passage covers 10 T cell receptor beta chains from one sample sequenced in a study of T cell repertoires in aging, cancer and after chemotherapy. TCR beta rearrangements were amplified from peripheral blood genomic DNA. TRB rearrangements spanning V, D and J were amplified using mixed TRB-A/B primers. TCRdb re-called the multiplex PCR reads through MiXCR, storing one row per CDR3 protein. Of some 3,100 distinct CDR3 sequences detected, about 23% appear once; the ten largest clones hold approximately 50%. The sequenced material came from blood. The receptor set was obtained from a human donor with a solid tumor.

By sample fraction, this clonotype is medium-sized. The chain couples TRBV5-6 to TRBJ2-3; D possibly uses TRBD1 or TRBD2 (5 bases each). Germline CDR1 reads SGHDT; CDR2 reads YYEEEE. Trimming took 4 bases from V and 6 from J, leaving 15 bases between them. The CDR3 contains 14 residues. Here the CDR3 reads CASSPTGPWDTQYF. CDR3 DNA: TGTGCCAGCAGCCCTACGGGGCCTTGGGATACGCAGTATTTT. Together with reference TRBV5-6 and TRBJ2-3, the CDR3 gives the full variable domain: DAGVTQSPTHLIKTRGQQVTLRCSPKSGHDTVSWYQQALGQGPQFIFQYYEEEERQRGNFPDRFSGHQFPNYSSELNVNALLLGDSALYLCASSPTGPWDTQYFGPGTRLTVL.

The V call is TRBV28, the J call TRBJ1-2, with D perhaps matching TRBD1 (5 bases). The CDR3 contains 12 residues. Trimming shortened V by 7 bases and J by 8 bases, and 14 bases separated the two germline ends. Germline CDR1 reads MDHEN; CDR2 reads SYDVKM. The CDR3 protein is CASIKGLGGYTF. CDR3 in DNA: TGTGCCAGCATTAAGGGACTAGGGGGCTACACCTTC.

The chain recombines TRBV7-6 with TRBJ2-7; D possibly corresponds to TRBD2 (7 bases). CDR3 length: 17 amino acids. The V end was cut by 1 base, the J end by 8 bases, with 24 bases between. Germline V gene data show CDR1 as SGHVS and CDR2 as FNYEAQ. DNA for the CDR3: TGTGCCAGCAGCTTAGTTGGGGGGGGGGACAAGGGATCTCAGCAGTACTTC. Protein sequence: CASSLVGGGDKGSQQYF. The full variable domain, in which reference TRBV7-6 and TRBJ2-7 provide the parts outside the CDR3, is GAGVSQSPRYKVTKRGQDVALRCDPISGHVSLYWYRQALGQGPEFLTYFNYEAQQDKSGLPNDRFSAERPEGSISTLTIQRTEQRDSAMYRCASSLVGGGDKGSQQYFGPGTRLTVT.

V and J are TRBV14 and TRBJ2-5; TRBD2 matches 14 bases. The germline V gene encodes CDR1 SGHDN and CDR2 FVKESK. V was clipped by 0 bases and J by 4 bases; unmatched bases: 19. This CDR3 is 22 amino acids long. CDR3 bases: TGTGCCAGCAGCCAAGATCGCCTCGGCCCGGGACTAGCGGGGGTAGCAAGAGAGACCCAGTACTTC. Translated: CASSQDRLGPGLAGVARETQYF.

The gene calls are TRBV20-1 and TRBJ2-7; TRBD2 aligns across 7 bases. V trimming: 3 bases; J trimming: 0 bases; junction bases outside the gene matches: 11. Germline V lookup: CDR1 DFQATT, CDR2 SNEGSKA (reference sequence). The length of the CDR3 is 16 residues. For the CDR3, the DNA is TGCAGTGCTAGGCCCAGGCTAGCGGAAAGCTCCTACGAGCAGTACTTC. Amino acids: CSARPRLAESSYEQYF.

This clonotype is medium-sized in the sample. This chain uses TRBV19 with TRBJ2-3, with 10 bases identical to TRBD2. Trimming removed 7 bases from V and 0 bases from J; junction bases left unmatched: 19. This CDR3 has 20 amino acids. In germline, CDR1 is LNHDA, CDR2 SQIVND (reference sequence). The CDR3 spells CASTPRSPSGGVGSTDTQYF. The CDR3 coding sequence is TGTGCCAGTACCCCCCGGAGCCCTAGCGGGGGTGTGGGAAGCACAGATACGCAGTATTTT.

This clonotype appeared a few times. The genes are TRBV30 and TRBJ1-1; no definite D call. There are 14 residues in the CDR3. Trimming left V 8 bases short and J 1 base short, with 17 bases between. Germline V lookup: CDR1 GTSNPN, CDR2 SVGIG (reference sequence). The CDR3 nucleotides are TGTGCCAGACACATTCTTGATCCGAACACTGAAGCTTTCTTT. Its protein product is CARHILDPNTEAFF.

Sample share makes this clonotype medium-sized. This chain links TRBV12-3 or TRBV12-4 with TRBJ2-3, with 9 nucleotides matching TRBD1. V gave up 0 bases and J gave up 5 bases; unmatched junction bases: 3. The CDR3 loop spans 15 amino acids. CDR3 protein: CASSLAQGAKDTQYF. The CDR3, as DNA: TGTGCCAGCAGTTTAGCACAGGGGGCGAAAGATACGCAGTATTTT.

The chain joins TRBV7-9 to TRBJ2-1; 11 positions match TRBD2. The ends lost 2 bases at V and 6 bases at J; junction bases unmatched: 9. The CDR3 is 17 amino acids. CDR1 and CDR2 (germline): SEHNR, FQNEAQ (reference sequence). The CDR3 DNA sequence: TGTGCCAGCAGCTTAAGCTCGCTAGCGGGAGGTTTCAATGAGCAGTTCTTC. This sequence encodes CASSLSSLAGGFNEQFF. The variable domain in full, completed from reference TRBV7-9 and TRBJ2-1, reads DTGVSQNPRHKITKRGQNVTFRCDPISEHNRLYWYRQTLGQGPEFLTYFQNEAQLEKSRLLSDRFSAERPKGSFSTLEIQRTEQGDSAMYLCASSLSSLAGGFNEQFFGPGTRLTVL.

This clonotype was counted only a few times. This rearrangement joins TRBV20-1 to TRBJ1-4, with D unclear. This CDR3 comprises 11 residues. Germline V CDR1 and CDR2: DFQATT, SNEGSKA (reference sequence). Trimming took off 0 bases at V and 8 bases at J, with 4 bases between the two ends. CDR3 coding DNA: TGCAGTGCTAGAGAGTCCGAAAAACTGTTTTTT. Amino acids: CSARESEKLFF.